These 29 T cell receptor beta chains originate from one sample sequenced in a study of shared clonotypes between healthy human individuals. TCRdb's table, derived via immunoSEQ multiplex PCR, lists solely in-frame clones and lacks some. In the table there are roughly 500,000 clones, 76% of which are singletons. Sequencing used PBMCs. The receptors were gathered from a woman aged 40 to 49 in good health. Some clones in this sample may be carry-over from other donors' samples.

The V and J genes are TRBV9 and TRBJ2-5; D is perhaps TRBD1 (5 bases). CDR1 SGDLS and CDR2 YYNGEE come from the germline V gene. V lost 1 base and J 5 bases, leaving 9 bases between the germline ends. The CDR3 has 13 residues. DNA of the CDR3: TGTGCCAGCAGCGTACAGGGTTTCGAGACCCAGTACTTC. The encoded protein is CASSVQGFETQYF.

J is TRBJ2-2 and V is TRBV9; 8 nucleotides agree with TRBD1. There are 16 residues in the CDR3. Trimming took 4 bases from V and 6 from J; bases not matched to a gene: 11. Germline lookup yields CDR1 SGDLS and CDR2 YYNGEE. This CDR3 reads CASSTRTGFTAGELFF. The CDR3 bases are TGTGCCAGCAGCACCCGGACAGGGTTCACGGCCGGGGAGCTGTTTTTT.

This sequence joins TRBV2 and TRBJ1-4; 10 positions match TRBD1. Trimming at V came to 5 bases and at J to 8 bases, leaving 5 bases not matched to a gene. Germline CDR1 is SNHLY and CDR2 is FYNNEI. The CDR3 has 14 residues. CDR3 bases: TGTGCCAGCAGTAACCGGGACAGGGGAGAAAAACTGTTTTTT. It is translated as CASSNRDRGEKLFF. The complete variable domain, with remaining parts taken from reference TRBV2 and TRBJ1-4, reads EPEVTQTPSHQVTQMGQEVILRCVPISNHLYFYWYRQILGQKVEFLVSFYNNEISEKSEIFDDQFSVERPDGSNFTLKIRSTKLEDSAMYFCASSNRDRGEKLFFGSGTQLSVL.

The rearrangement joins TRBV7-3 to TRBJ2-1; perhaps TRBD2 as D (6 bases). CDR3 length equals 17 residues. Trimming left V 0 bases short and J 0 bases short, with 12 bases between. The germline V gene encodes CDR1 SGHTA and CDR2 FQGTGA. CDR3: CASSLTGGASSYNEQFF. The CDR3 nucleotides read TGTGCCAGCAGCTTAACGGGCGGGGCGAGCTCCTACAATGAGCAGTTCTTC.

This chain links TRBV4-1 with TRBJ2-6, with no clear D. This CDR3 has 17 amino acids. CDR1 and CDR2 (germline): MGHRA, YSYEKL. Trimming cost V 5 bases and J 5 bases, with 19 bases left between them. CDR3 nucleotides: TGCGCCAGCAGCAGTGGGGAACCACAAAGTCGGGCCAACGTCCTGACTTTC. Protein sequence: CASSSGEPQSRANVLTF.

The gene calls are TRBV7-3 and TRBJ2-5; D might be TRBD1 (5 bases). The DNA end is more similar to TRBJ2-7, so the J call may be wrong. The CDR3 length is 14 residues. The germline V gene has CDR1 SGHTA and CDR2 FQGTGA. In DNA, the CDR3 is TGTGCCAGCAGCCCTCGATGGGGCTTCTACGAGCAGTACTTC. Translation: CASSPRWGFYEQYF.

The chain joins TRBV25-1 to TRBJ2-5; 7 nucleotides agree with TRBD1. Germline CDR1 reads MGHDK; CDR2 reads SYGVNS. With 4 bases clipped from V and 5 bases from J, the junction kept 7 bases outside the gene matches. The CDR3 loop spans 14 amino acids. The CDR3 reads CASSGTGDVETQYF. For the CDR3, the DNA is TGTGCCAGCAGTGGTACAGGGGACGTGGAGACCCAGTACTTC.

This clone was seen only a few times. The gene calls are TRBV19 and TRBJ2-1, with D maybe TRBD1 (5 bases). Per germline, CDR1 LNHDA and CDR2 SQIVND (reference sequence). V lost 5 bases, J lost 0 bases, and 11 bases lay in between. CDR3 size: 15 residues. This CDR3 is CASSLRGDSYNEQFF. CDR3 nucleotide sequence: TGTGCCAGTAGTCTTAGGGGTGACTCCTACAATGAGCAGTTCTTC.

The V and J genes are TRBV7-2 and TRBJ2-1, with 13 bases fitting TRBD2. The CDR3 is made up of 15 amino acids. V dropped 2 bases and J dropped 6; count of bases not matched to a gene: 1. Germline V gene lookup returns CDR1 SGHTA and CDR2 FQGNSA. The CDR3 region has the DNA TGTGCCAGCAGCTTAAGACTAGCGGGAGGCAATGAGCAGTTCTTC. Amino acids: CASSLRLAGGNEQFF.

The chain couples TRBV7-9 to TRBJ1-1, with D unclear. The CDR3 has 14 residues. Trimming pared 3 bases from V and 0 bases from J, leaving 8 bases between. From germline, CDR1 is SEHNR and CDR2 FQNEAQ (reference sequence). CDR3 sequence reads: CASSFGMLNTEAFF. DNA for the CDR3: TGTGCCAGCAGCTTCGGGATGTTGAACACTGAAGCTTTCTTT.

The chain is built from TRBV27 and TRBJ1-2, with D maybe TRBD1 (5 bases). Trimming cost V 3 bases and J 7 bases, with 15 bases left between them. Germline loops: CDR1 MNHEY, CDR2 SMNVEV (reference sequence). CDR3 length equals 14 residues. The CDR3, as DNA: TGTGCCAGCAGTTTGGGGCCTCATCGGGGTGGCTACACCTTC. This encodes CASSLGPHRGGYTF.

The rearrangement links TRBV30 to TRBJ1-1, with unresolved D. V was pared by 0 bases and J by 1 base, with 6 bases between. Looked up from germline, CDR1 is GTSNPN and CDR2 is SVGIG (reference sequence). The CDR3 is 13 residues long. The CDR3: CAWSVQSNTEAFF. Written as DNA, the CDR3 is TGTGCCTGGAGTGTACAGTCGAACACTGAAGCTTTCTTT.

In its sample, this clone was seen a few times. The genes are TRBV4-2 and TRBJ2-1; 8 bases align to TRBD2. Per germline, CDR1 LGHNA and CDR2 YNFKEQ. The V and J ends lost 1 base and 7 bases, in that order; junction bases with no gene match: 21. The CDR3 runs 20 residues. The CDR3 DNA reads TGTGCCAGCAGCCAAGGAATTAGGGCGGGAGGCCCCGGAGAGCAAAATGAGCAGTTCTTC. The encoded protein is CASSQGIRAGGPGEQNEQFF.

V gene TRBV6-6 combines with J gene TRBJ1-5, with 8 bases identical to TRBD1. Germline V lookup: CDR1 MNHNY, CDR2 SVGAGI (reference sequence). The V segment lost 6 bases and the J segment 5 bases; nucleotides outside the gene matches: 3. The CDR3 totals 13 residues. CDR3 nucleotide sequence: TGTGCCAGCAGGGACAGGGCGGATCAGCCCCAGCATTTT. It codes for CASRDRADQPQHF.

The rearrangement links TRBV9 to TRBJ2-1; TRBD2 matches 9 bases. J was trimmed by 2 bases and V by 2 bases; bases with no gene match: 5. The CDR3 has 16 amino acids. Looked up from germline, CDR1 is SGDLS and CDR2 is YYNGEE. CDR3 in amino acids: CASSVKLAGAYNEQFF. For the CDR3, the DNA is TGTGCCAGCAGCGTTAAACTAGCGGGCGCCTACAATGAGCAGTTCTTC.

This chain links TRBV28 with TRBJ1-5; perhaps TRBD1 as D (5 bases). This CDR3 has 15 residues. V was pared by 3 bases and J by 1 base, with 10 bases between. Germline CDR1 reads MDHEN; CDR2 reads SYDVKM. The chain's CDR3 is CASSFLGGSNQPQHF. CDR3 DNA: TGTGCCAGCAGTTTTCTGGGGGGGAGCAATCAGCCCCAGCATTTT.

The chain links TRBV11-3 to TRBJ2-2; D remains unclear. CDR3 length equals 13 residues. V gave up 3 bases and J gave up 6 bases, with 8 bases separating them. Per germline, CDR1 SGHNT and CDR2 YENEEA. CDR3 region: CASSFSSAGELFF. Written as DNA, the CDR3 is TGTGCCAGCAGCTTCTCCTCTGCCGGGGAGCTGTTTTTT.

The chain combines TRBV5-1 with TRBJ1-2; perhaps TRBD1 as D (6 bases). Germline V CDR1 and CDR2: SGHRS, YFSETQ. The CDR3 contains 15 residues. The germline V and J ends were trimmed by 4 bases and 0 bases, with 13 bases remaining between them. The CDR3 DNA is TGCGCCAGCAGCCCGAGGACAGTTACTAACTATGGCTACACCTTC. It yields the protein CASSPRTVTNYGYTF.

This rearrangement joins TRBV6-6 to TRBJ2-7; D may correspond to TRBD1 or TRBD2 (6 bases each). V was pared by 2 bases and J by 1 base, with 15 bases between. This CDR3 spans 16 amino acids. Germline V gives CDR1 MNHNY, CDR2 SVGAGI (reference sequence). CDR3 protein: CASSYGGRRGSYEQYF. In DNA form, the CDR3 reads TGTGCCAGCAGTTACGGGGGCAGGAGGGGATCCTACGAGCAGTACTTC.

The chain carries TRBV5-1 and TRBJ2-5; TRBD1 aligns across 7 bases. CDR3 size: 15 residues. CDR1 SGHRS and CDR2 YFSETQ come from the germline V gene. Unmatched junction bases numbered 13, after V lost 2 bases and J lost 9 bases. CDR3 sequence (DNA): TGCGCCAGCAGCTTCTCCGGGACAGCCACCGAGGCCCAGTACTTC. It specifies CASSFSGTATEAQYF.

J is TRBJ1-2 and V is TRBV5-1; 7 bases are a match to TRBD1. Germline loops: CDR1 SGHRS, CDR2 YFSETQ. The V gene end was trimmed by 3 bases and the J gene end by 1 base; junction bases not matched to a gene: 9. CDR3 size: 16 residues. CDR3 DNA sequence: TGCGCCAGCAGCTCGCTCGGGGACAGCCTTAACTATGGCTACACCTTC. It codes for CASSSLGDSLNYGYTF.

V gene TRBV18 combines with J gene TRBJ2-2, with 9 bases fitting TRBD2. From germline, CDR1 is KGHSH and CDR2 LQKENI. The V segment lost 4 bases and the J segment 1 base; nucleotides outside the gene matches: 1. This CDR3 has 15 amino acids. The CDR3 DNA follows: TGTGCCAGCTCACAGACTAGCGGGAACACCGGGGAGCTGTTTTTT. It encodes CASSQTSGNTGELFF.

The gene calls are TRBV9 and TRBJ1-2; 8 bases fit TRBD1. Trimming at V came to 0 bases and at J to 4 bases, leaving 5 bases not matched to a gene. The CDR3 contains 15 residues. CDR1 and CDR2 (germline): SGDLS, YYNGEE. The CDR3 DNA reads as TGTGCCAGCAGCGTAGCTCCAGGGGGCGGCTATGGCTACACCTTC. Its translation is CASSVAPGGGYGYTF.

This clone was counted between two and nine times. This chain uses TRBV30 with TRBJ1-1, with a tentative D call TRBD1 (5 bases). CDR1 is GTSNPN, CDR2 SVGIG, per germline (reference sequence). The CDR3 contains 14 residues. V was cut by 5 bases and J by 0 bases, with 13 bases left in between. This CDR3 is CAWGGTFMNTEAFF. The CDR3, as DNA: TGTGCCTGGGGGGGGACCTTCATGAACACTGAAGCTTTCTTT.

V usage is TRBV28 and J usage is TRBJ2-2; D gene unclear. Trimming shortened V by 3 bases and J by 6 bases, and 8 bases separated the two germline ends. Germline V gene sequence: CDR1 MDHEN, CDR2 SYDVKM. There are 13 residues in the CDR3. The CDR3 sequence is CASSFSVPGELFF. CDR3 coding DNA: TGTGCCAGCAGTTTTTCGGTCCCCGGGGAGCTGTTTTTT.

In DNA, the CDR3 is TGTGCCAGCAGACGACAGGGGTCCCCCCAGCATTTT. Residues: CASRRQGSPQHF. The chain links TRBV6-5 to TRBJ1-5, with 8 bases lining up with TRBD1. Germline assignment: CDR1 MNHEY and CDR2 SVGAGI. This CDR3 comprises 12 residues. V shed 6 bases and J 10 bases; nucleotides not matched to a gene: 5.

The V call is TRBV6-1, the J call TRBJ2-5, with D uncertain. The J call may be mistaken, given a closer DNA end match to TRBJ2-7. Germline CDR1 MNHNS, CDR2 SASEGT. CDR3 length equals 14 residues. The CDR3 reads CASSEAWDSYEQYF. The DNA for the CDR3 is TGTGCCAGCAGTGAAGCCTGGGATTCCTACGAGCAGTACTTC.

The chain couples TRBV13 to TRBJ2-1, with D tentatively TRBD2 (5 bases). Trimming stripped 2 bases from V and 7 bases from J, with 15 bases between. Per the germline V gene, CDR1 is PRHDT and CDR2 is FYEKMQ (reference sequence). This CDR3 spans 15 amino acids. The CDR3 DNA sequence: TGTGCCAGCAGCTTAAACGCCCCCGGCGGGAATGAGCAGTTCTTC. Its translation: CASSLNAPGGNEQFF.

As concerns this clone: Possible read error: a much larger clone is one base away. The chain is built from TRBV4-3 and TRBJ1-5, with 11 positions matching TRBD1. CDR1 and CDR2 (germline): LGHNA, YSLEER. V lost 3 bases to trimming and J lost 6 bases; unmatched junction nucleotides: 1. The CDR3 is 14 amino acids. The CDR3 DNA sequence: TGCGCCAGCAGCCATGGGACAGGGGGTCAGCCCCAGCATTTT. Its protein is CASSHGTGGQPQHF.